This T cell receptor beta chain was captured in a study of blood T cell repertoires in COVID-19. The V segment lost 5 bases and the J segment 6 bases; nucleotides outside the gene matches: 14. The CDR3 consists of 16 residues. CDR1 is SGHTA and CDR2 is FQGTGA in the germline V gene. Profiling relied on immunoSEQ multiplex PCR, and the TCRdb table lists in-frame clones only, not all of them. This table holds 100,000 to 150,000 clones, more than 75% found once. Seattle enrolled patients during active infection and tracked them longitudinally. This chain joins TRBV7-3 and TRBJ1-2; 8 positions agree with TRBD1. The sample consisted of peripheral blood. This receptor was identified in a woman in her seventies with COVID-19, enrolled during active disease. The CDR3 DNA is TGTGCCAGCAGCGAATTACAGGGGGTGGTAACTAATGGCTACACCTTC. This codes for CASSELQGVVTNGYTF.